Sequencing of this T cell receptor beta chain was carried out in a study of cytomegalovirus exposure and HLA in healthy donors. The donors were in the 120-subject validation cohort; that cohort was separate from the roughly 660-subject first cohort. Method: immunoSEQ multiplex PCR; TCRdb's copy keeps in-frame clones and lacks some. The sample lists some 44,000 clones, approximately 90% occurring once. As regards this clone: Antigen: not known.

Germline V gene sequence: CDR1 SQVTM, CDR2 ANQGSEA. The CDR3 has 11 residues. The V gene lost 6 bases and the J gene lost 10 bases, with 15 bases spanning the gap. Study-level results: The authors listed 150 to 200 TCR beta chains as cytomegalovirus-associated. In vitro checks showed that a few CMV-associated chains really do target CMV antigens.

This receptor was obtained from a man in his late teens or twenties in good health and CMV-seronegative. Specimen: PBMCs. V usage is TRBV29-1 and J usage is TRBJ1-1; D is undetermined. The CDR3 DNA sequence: TGCAGCGTCCTGGTCGGTAGTCTAGCTTTCTTT. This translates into CSVLVGSLAFF.